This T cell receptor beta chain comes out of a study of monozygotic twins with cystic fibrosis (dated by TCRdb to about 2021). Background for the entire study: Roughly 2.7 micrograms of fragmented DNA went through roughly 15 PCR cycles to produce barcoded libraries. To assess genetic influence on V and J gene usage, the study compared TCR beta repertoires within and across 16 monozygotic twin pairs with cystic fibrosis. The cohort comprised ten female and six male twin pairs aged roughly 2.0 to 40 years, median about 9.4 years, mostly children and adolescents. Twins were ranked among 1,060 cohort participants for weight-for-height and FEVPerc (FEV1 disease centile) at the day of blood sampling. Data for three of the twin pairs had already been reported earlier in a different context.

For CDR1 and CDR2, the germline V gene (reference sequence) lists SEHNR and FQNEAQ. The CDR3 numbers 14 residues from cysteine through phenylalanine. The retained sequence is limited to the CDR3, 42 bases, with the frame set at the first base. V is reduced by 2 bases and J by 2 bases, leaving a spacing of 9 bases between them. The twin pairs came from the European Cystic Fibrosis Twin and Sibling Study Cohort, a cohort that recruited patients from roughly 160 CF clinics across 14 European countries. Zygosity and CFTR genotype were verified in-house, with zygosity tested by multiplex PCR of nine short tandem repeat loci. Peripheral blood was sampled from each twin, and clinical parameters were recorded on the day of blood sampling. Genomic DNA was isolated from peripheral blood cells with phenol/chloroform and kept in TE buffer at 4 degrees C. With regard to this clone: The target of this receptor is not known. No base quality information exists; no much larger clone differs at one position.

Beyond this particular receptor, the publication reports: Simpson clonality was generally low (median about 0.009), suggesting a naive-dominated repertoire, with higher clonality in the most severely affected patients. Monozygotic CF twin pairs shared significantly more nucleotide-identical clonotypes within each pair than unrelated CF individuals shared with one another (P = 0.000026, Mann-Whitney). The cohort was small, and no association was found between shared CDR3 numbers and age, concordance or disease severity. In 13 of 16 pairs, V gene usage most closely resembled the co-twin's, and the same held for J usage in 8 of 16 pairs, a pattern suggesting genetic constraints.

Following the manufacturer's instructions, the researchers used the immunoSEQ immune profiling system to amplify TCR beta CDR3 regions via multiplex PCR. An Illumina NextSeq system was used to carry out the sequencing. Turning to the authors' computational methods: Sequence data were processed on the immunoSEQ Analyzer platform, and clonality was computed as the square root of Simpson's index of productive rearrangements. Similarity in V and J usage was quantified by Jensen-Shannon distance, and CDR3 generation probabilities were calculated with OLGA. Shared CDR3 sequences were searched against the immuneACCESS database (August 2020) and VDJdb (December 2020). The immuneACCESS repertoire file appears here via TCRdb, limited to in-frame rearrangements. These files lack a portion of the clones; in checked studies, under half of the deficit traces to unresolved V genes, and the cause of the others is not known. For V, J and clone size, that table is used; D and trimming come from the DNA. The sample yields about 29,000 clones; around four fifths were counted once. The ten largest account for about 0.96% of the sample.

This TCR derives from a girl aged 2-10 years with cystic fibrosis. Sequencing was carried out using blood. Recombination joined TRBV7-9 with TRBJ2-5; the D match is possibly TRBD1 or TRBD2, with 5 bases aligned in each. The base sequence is TGTGCCAGCAGCTTACCGGGACCTCAAGAGACCCAGTACTTC. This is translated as CASSLPGPQETQYF. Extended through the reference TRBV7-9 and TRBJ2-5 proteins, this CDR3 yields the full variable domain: DTGVSQNPRHKITKRGQNVTFRCDPISEHNRLYWYRQTLGQGPEFLTYFQNEAQLEKSRLLSDRFSAERPKGSFSTLEIQRTEQGDSAMYLCASSLPGPQETQYFGPGTRLLVL.